Presented here are 26 T cell receptor beta chains from one specimen sequenced in a study of cytomegalovirus exposure and HLA in healthy donors. The PCR had 60 Vbeta and 13 Jbeta primers. Using immunoSEQ multiplex PCR, the repertoire was profiled, and TCRdb retains in-frame clones only, with some absent. The sample lists some 150,000 clones; 80% to 90% were seen once. Sequences were obtained from PBMCs. Every receptor here comes from a woman in her late teens or twenties in good health and CMV-seronegative.

V usage is TRBV5-6 and J usage is TRBJ2-1; D might be TRBD1 (6 bases). CDR1 and CDR2 from the germline V gene are SGHDT and YYEEEE. The CDR3 length is 16 residues. V lost 4 bases, J lost 1 base, and 15 bases lay in between. CDR3 protein: CASSGRQGSSYNEQFF. The CDR3 DNA reads as TGTGCCAGCAGCGGTCGGCAGGGGTCATCCTACAATGAGCAGTTCTTC. The full variable domain, rest sourced from reference TRBV5-6 and TRBJ2-1, is DAGVTQSPTHLIKTRGQQVTLRCSPKSGHDTVSWYQQALGQGPQFIFQYYEEEERQRGNFPDRFSGHQFPNYSSELNVNALLLGDSALYLCASSGRQGSSYNEQFFGPGTRLTVL.

The chain has TRBV23-1 and TRBJ2-7, with 7 bases matching TRBD1. TRBV23-1 is reported as an ORF; its role is uncertain. The CDR3 runs 17 residues. After removal of 6 bases from V and 4 bases from J, the junction contained 18 bases not matched to a gene. The CDR3 DNA reads TGCGCCAGCAGCCCACCTAGACAGGGTAGGAAGGTATACGAGCAGTACTTC. Its protein is CASSPPRQGRKVYEQYF.

V is TRBV10-2 and J is TRBJ1-1, with a weak D call TRBD1 (6 bases). Germline V gives CDR1 WSHSY, CDR2 SAAADI. Trimming cost V 3 bases and J 5 bases, with 16 bases left between them. This CDR3 is 15 amino acids long. The CDR3 loop is CASSETQGLRTEAFF. The CDR3 nucleotides read TGCGCCAGCAGTGAAACTCAGGGGCTTAGGACTGAAGCTTTCTTT.

The CDR3 reads CASSETLANYGYTF. The CDR3, as DNA: TGTGCCAGCAGTGAGACACTAGCTAACTATGGCTACACCTTC. This chain connects TRBV6-1 to TRBJ1-2; D remains ambiguous. The CDR3 covers 14 residues. The V and J ends lost 3 bases and 0 bases respectively, with 8 bases between them. In germline, CDR1 is MNHNS, CDR2 SASEGT.

V is TRBV28 and J is TRBJ1-5; 7 bases are a match to TRBD1. In germline, CDR1 is MDHEN, CDR2 SYDVKM. Trimming removed 6 bases from V and 6 bases from J; junction bases left unmatched: 14. CDR3 length equals 16 residues. Here the CDR3 reads CASRKTGDELSQPQHF. CDR3 in DNA: TGTGCCAGCAGAAAAACAGGGGATGAGTTAAGTCAGCCCCAGCATTTT.

This sequence joins TRBV9 and TRBJ2-2, with 7 nucleotides matching TRBD2. J was trimmed by 5 bases and V by 7 bases; bases with no gene match: 14. The CDR3 length is 16 residues. The germline V gene encodes CDR1 SGDLS and CDR2 YYNGEE. The DNA for the CDR3 is TGTGCCAGCGTACGGGACTATGGGAGAAAAACCGGGGAGCTGTTTTTT. Translation gives CASVRDYGRKTGELFF.

This chain uses TRBV27 with TRBJ1-1; TRBD1 aligns across 7 bases. Germline CDR1 MNHEY, CDR2 SMNVEV (reference sequence). The CDR3 is 14 amino acids. The V and J ends lost 7 bases and 1 base, in that order; junction bases with no gene match: 6. CDR3 protein: CASKRGQQNTEAFF. DNA of the CDR3: TGTGCCAGCAAGAGGGGGCAGCAGAACACTGAAGCTTTCTTT.

This chain links TRBV5-1 with TRBJ1-1, with D tentatively TRBD1 (6 bases). This CDR3 is 12 amino acids long. In germline, CDR1 is SGHRS, CDR2 YFSETQ. Trimming shortened V by 6 bases and J by 6 bases, and 12 bases separated the two germline ends. The CDR3 DNA follows: TGCGCCAGCAAGGGGGAGAGAGCTGAAGCTTTCTTT. Encoded protein: CASKGERAEAFF.

The chain is built from TRBV11-2 and TRBJ2-7; D may be TRBD2 (5 bases). V was pared by 3 bases and J by 7 bases, with 10 bases between. Germline values: CDR1 SGHAT, CDR2 FQNNGV. The CDR3 consists of 12 residues. CDR3 DNA: TGTGCCAGCAGCTTCCCTCGGGGAGAGCAGTACTTC. Amino acids: CASSFPRGEQYF. The entire variable domain, with the rest obtained from reference TRBV11-2 and TRBJ2-7, is as follows: EAGVAQSPRYKIIEKRQSVAFWCNPISGHATLYWYQQILGQGPKLLIQFQNNGVVDDSQLPKDRFSAERLKGVDSTLKIQPAKLEDSAVYLCASSFPRGEQYFGPGTRLTVT.

The gene calls are TRBV18 and TRBJ2-2, with D possibly being TRBD2 (6 bases). Trimming shortened V by 3 bases and J by 0 bases, and 14 bases separated the two germline ends. The V gene's germline CDR1 is KGHSH and CDR2 LQKENI. CDR3 length: 17 amino acids. In DNA, the CDR3 is TGTGCCAGCTCACCGCTTAGCGGACAAGCGAACACCGGGGAGCTGTTTTTT. This gives the protein CASSPLSGQANTGELFF.

V usage is TRBV19 and J usage is TRBJ1-4, with D hard to call. V gave up 4 bases and J gave up 0 bases, with 6 bases separating them. Germline V CDR1 and CDR2: LNHDA, SQIVND (reference sequence). The CDR3 loop spans 14 amino acids. This chain's CDR3 is CASSRQATNEKLFF. CDR3 in DNA: TGTGCCAGTAGTAGGCAGGCAACTAATGAAAAACTGTTTTTT.

J is TRBJ2-2 and V is TRBV13, with 12 bases aligning to TRBD2. Trimming at V came to 6 bases and at J to 4 bases, leaving 0 bases not matched to a gene. Germline V gives CDR1 PRHDT, CDR2 FYEKMQ (reference sequence). The CDR3 runs 14 residues. The CDR3 DNA reads TGTGCCAGCAGACTAGCGGGGGGCACCGGGGAGCTGTTTTTT. Translated, it gives CASRLAGGTGELFF.

The V and J genes are TRBV7-3 and TRBJ2-3; a possible D gene is TRBD2 (5 bases). CDR3 length: 16 residues. Looked up from germline, CDR1 is SGHTA and CDR2 is FQGTGA. V lost 5 bases and J lost 2, with 17 bases in between. The CDR3 reads CASSANSGLATDTQYF. CDR3 bases: TGTGCCAGCAGCGCCAACTCGGGCCTAGCCACAGATACGCAGTATTTT.

The chain combines TRBV7-9 with TRBJ1-2; 10 bases are a match to TRBD1. V shed 2 bases, J shed 2 bases, and the junction held 5 bases outside the gene matches. CDR3 length: 16 residues. CDR1 and CDR2 (germline): SEHNR, FQNEAQ (reference sequence). The CDR3 loop reads CASSLSRTGGNYGYTF. The CDR3 bases are TGTGCCAGCAGCTTATCCCGGACAGGGGGGAACTATGGCTACACCTTC.

V is TRBV27 and J is TRBJ1-2; 7 bases line up with TRBD1. V lost 5 bases and J lost 4; bases outside the gene matches: 4. This CDR3 spans 13 amino acids. The germline gives CDR1 MNHEY, CDR2 SMNVEV (reference sequence). The CDR3 spells CASSPGQFYGYTF. The CDR3 DNA sequence: TGTGCCAGCAGTCCGGGACAGTTCTATGGCTACACCTTC.

The chain carries TRBV11-3 and TRBJ1-1; D unresolved. The ends were cut back, 7 bases at V and 4 bases at J, with 7 bases in the middle. The germline gives CDR1 SGHNT, CDR2 YENEEA. This CDR3 is 11 amino acids long. The CDR3 DNA sequence: TGTGCCAGCACAGGTGCCACTGAAGCTTTCTTT. It codes for CASTGATEAFF.

CDR3 sequence reads: CASSLVTGTEQFF. CDR3 DNA sequence: TGTGCCAGCAGCTTAGTGACCGGGACAGAACAGTTCTTC. J is TRBJ2-1 and V is TRBV11-2; 7 bases agree with TRBD1. J lost 13 bases, V lost 1 base, and 7 bases had no gene match. This CDR3 spans 13 amino acids. Germline V CDR1 and CDR2: SGHAT, FQNNGV.

The gene calls are TRBV30 and TRBJ2-6; 9 bases line up with TRBD1. Trimming removed 6 bases from V and 4 bases from J; junction bases left unmatched: 4. Looked up from germline, CDR1 is GTSNPN and CDR2 is SVGIG (reference sequence). The CDR3 spans 14 residues. CDR3 nucleotide sequence: TGTGCCTGTAACAGGGGGCGCGGGGCCAACGTCCTGACTTTC. It specifies CACNRGRGANVLTF.

V and J are TRBV15 and TRBJ2-3; 15 bases match TRBD2. The CDR3 covers 19 residues. Germline values: CDR1 LNHNV, CDR2 YYDKDF (reference sequence). V lost 1 base, J lost 1 base, and 6 bases stayed unmatched. Here the CDR3 DNA reads TGTGCCACCAGCAGAGGTGGGACTAGCGGGGGGTATGGCACAGATACGCAGTATTTT. This gives the protein CATSRGGTSGGYGTDTQYF.

V and J are TRBV18 and TRBJ1-5; D remains ambiguous. The CDR3 loop spans 14 amino acids. The germline V gene has CDR1 KGHSH and CDR2 LQKENI. Trimming stripped 3 bases from V and 5 bases from J, with 11 bases between. The CDR3 region has the DNA TGTGCCAGCTCACCCTACCGGGAAGATCAGCCCCAGCATTTT. Its translation: CASSPYREDQPQHF.

The chain carries TRBV6-5 and TRBJ2-3; a weak D match, TRBD1 (5 bases). Per the germline V gene, CDR1 is MNHEY and CDR2 is SVGAGI. The CDR3 has 14 residues. Deletions cut 6 bases from V and 3 bases from J, with 13 bases between. The CDR3 loop is CASRDTGVTDTQYF. The CDR3 bases are TGTGCCAGCAGGGACACGGGCGTGACAGATACGCAGTATTTT.

As for this clone: A junction boundary mismatches the germline segment, possibly from a read error. The chain joins TRBV7-9 to TRBJ2-3; 10 bases are a match to TRBD1. There are 16 residues in the CDR3. Germline V gives CDR1 SEHNR, CDR2 FQNEAQ (reference sequence). The chain's CDR3 is CSSSLGDRGAQDTQYF. DNA of the CDR3: TGTTCCAGCAGCTTAGGGGACAGGGGAGCCCAAGATACGCAGTATTTT.

The rearrangement links TRBV5-1 to TRBJ1-4; TRBD1 matches at 7 bases. This CDR3 region has 16 residues. Germline CDR1 reads SGHRS; CDR2 reads YFSETQ. The V and J ends lost 4 bases and 1 base, in that order; junction bases with no gene match: 7. The CDR3 DNA follows: TGCGCCAGCAGCCCCGGGGACAGCGTAACTAATGAAAAACTGTTTTTT. Protein sequence: CASSPGDSVTNEKLFF.

The CDR3 spells CASSFALPGVGELFF. As DNA, the CDR3 is TGTGCCAGCAGTTTCGCTCTCCCGGGGGTCGGGGAGCTGTTTTTT. This chain joins TRBV28 and TRBJ2-2; TRBD2 might be the D (6 bases). V was clipped by 3 bases and J by 7 bases, with 15 bases between them. The CDR3 has 15 residues. Germline CDR1 MDHEN, CDR2 SYDVKM.

The chain links TRBV28 to TRBJ2-7; 9 nucleotides align to TRBD1. The CDR3 has 14 residues. Germline V gene sequence: CDR1 MDHEN, CDR2 SYDVKM. J gave up 0 bases and V 4 bases, and 1 base lay outside the gene matches. CDR3 loop: CASSSGQGSYEQYF. The CDR3 nucleotides read TGTGCCAGCAGTTCGGGACAGGGCTCCTACGAGCAGTACTTC.

The V and J genes are TRBV5-5 and TRBJ2-3; 15 bases are a match to TRBD2. Germline CDR1 and CDR2: SGHKS and YYEKEE (reference sequence). The CDR3 is 18 residues long. V was clipped by 4 bases and J by 3 bases; unmatched bases: 9. The CDR3 region has the DNA TGTGCCAGCAGCCTCGGACTAGCGGGAGGGGGTAGGACAGATACGCAGTATTTT. The encoded protein is CASSLGLAGGGRTDTQYF. Full variable domain (missing parts from reference TRBV5-5 and TRBJ2-3): DAGVTQSPTHLIKTRGQQVTLRCSPISGHKSVSWYQQVLGQGPQFIFQYYEKEERGRGNFPDRFSARQFPNYSSELNVNALLLGDSALYLCASSLGLAGGGRTDTQYFGPGTRLTVL.